This T cell receptor beta chain was observed in a study of Ad26.COV2.S vaccination and SARS-CoV-2 variants. Study-level information: In the study, Ad26.COV2.S was injected intramuscularly once, or twice 56 days apart.

The repertoire was sequenced with immunoSEQ multiplex PCR; TCRdb's copy has only in-frame clones and lacks some. Here the sample spans hundreds of thousands of clones, approximately 90% being singletons. The V end lost 4 bases, the J end lost 2 bases, and 9 bases lay between the germline ends. The germline CDR1 and CDR2 sequences are MGHRA and YSYEKL. The length of the CDR3 is 13 residues. Specified treatment: over 15 received Ad26.COV2.S at low or high dose, single or two shots; about 5 received placebo; per-sample allocation not given. Vaccine and placebo recipients were sampled on day 63 after the first injection. This vaccine is an Ad26 vector that expresses the Wuhan-strain SARS-CoV-2 spike.

This TCR came from a person aged 18-60 years who received the Ad26.COV2.S COVID-19 vaccine or a placebo. This specimen consisted of peripheral blood, obtained in a trial of Ad26.COV2.S vaccine versus placebo. The chain combines TRBV4-1 with TRBJ2-7; the D is unclear. The CDR3 DNA sequence: TGCGCCAGCAGCCCGGCGGTTGCCTACGAGCAGTACTTC. Encoded protein: CASSPAVAYEQYF.